One sample yielded the 7 T cell receptor beta chains listed below, sequenced in a study of cytomegalovirus exposure and HLA in healthy donors. PCR primers comprised 60 Vbeta and 13 Jbeta primers. TCRdb keeps only in-frame clones here, not all; method: immunoSEQ multiplex PCR. The specimen's table records 50,000 to 60,000 clones. The sample comprised PBMCs. The receptors here all came from a woman aged 45 to 65 in good health and CMV-seropositive.

V gene TRBV4-3 combines with J gene TRBJ1-3; weak D call: TRBD1 (5 bases). This CDR3 contains 16 residues. Germline lookup yields CDR1 LGHNA and CDR2 YSLEER. Trimming pared 0 bases from V and 0 bases from J, leaving 9 bases between. The CDR3 reads CASSQDRGGSGNTIYF. CDR3 nucleotide sequence: TGCGCCAGCAGCCAAGATCGGGGGGGCTCTGGAAACACCATATATTTT.

The CDR3 DNA reads as TGTGCCTGGAACCCACGGGGGGGGTCAAATACGCAGTATTTT. This encodes CAWNPRGGSNTQYF. The chain has TRBV30 and TRBJ2-3; 8 bases map to TRBD2. V shed 4 bases and J 7 bases; nucleotides not matched to a gene: 10. Looked up from germline, CDR1 is GTSNPN and CDR2 is SVGIG (reference sequence). The CDR3 covers 14 residues.

The CDR3 DNA reads TGTGCCAGCTCGCGGGACTACGAGCAGTACTTC. Encoded protein: CASSRDYEQYF. The J gene is TRBJ2-7, the V gene TRBV6-1; tentative D call: TRBD2 (6 bases). The CDR3 spans 11 residues. Germline CDR1 reads MNHNS; CDR2 reads SASEGT. V gave up 8 bases and J gave up 3 bases, with 8 bases separating them.

This chain joins TRBV6-5 and TRBJ2-2; 7 bases fit TRBD1. V lost 7 bases, J lost 6 bases, and 8 bases stayed unmatched. This CDR3 spans 14 amino acids. CDR1 and CDR2 (germline): MNHEY, SVGAGI. CDR3 nucleotide sequence: TGTGCCAGCAACCTACAGGGGCCCGCCGGGGAGCTGTTTTTT. Translated: CASNLQGPAGELFF.

V gene TRBV11-2 combines with J gene TRBJ2-5, with TRBD1 matching over 9 bases. The V gene's germline CDR1 is SGHAT and CDR2 FQNNGV. There are 18 residues in the CDR3. J lost 1 base, V lost 5 bases, and 14 bases had no gene match. CDR3 in DNA: TGTGCCAGCAGCATAACGGGACAGGGCTACCACACCCAAGAGACCCAGTACTTC. Protein: CASSITGQGYHTQETQYF.

CDR3 coding DNA: TGTGCCACCTCCCGGGATCTATACAATGAGCAGTTCTTC. Translated: CATSRDLYNEQFF. The V call is TRBV6-5, the J call TRBJ2-1, with D perhaps matching TRBD2 (5 bases). The germline gives CDR1 MNHEY, CDR2 SVGAGI. The CDR3 spans 13 residues. V dropped 10 bases and J dropped 4 bases, with 14 bases sitting between them.

The chain joins TRBV6-5 to TRBJ2-7; TRBD2 agrees at 10 bases. The V gene end was trimmed by 0 bases and the J gene end by 4 bases; junction bases not matched to a gene: 3. The CDR3 has 15 residues. CDR1 is MNHEY, CDR2 SVGAGI, per germline. The CDR3 DNA sequence: TGTGCCAGCAGTTACTCCTCTAGCGGGAGTTACGAGCAGTACTTC. Its protein is CASSYSSSGSYEQYF.